The 5 T cell receptor beta chains below all came from one sample that was sequenced in a study of cytomegalovirus exposure and HLA in healthy donors (dated by TCRdb to 2016 to 2017). Libraries were made using the immunoSEQ multiplex PCR assay. The multiplex PCR relied on a mix of 60 forward primers for TCR Vbeta segments and 13 reverse primers for TCR Jbeta segments. TCRdb mirrors the immuneACCESS table, restricted to in-frame sequences. Some clones are absent from its copies; in checked studies, under half trace to an unresolved V gene, and the reason for the others is unknown. This sample gives roughly 160,000 clones in total; 84% of them show up just once. The top ten constitute 0.8% to 1.3% of the sample. The sequenced sample consisted of PBMCs. These receptors all stem from a man under 40 in good health and CMV-seronegative.

This clone was found once. The rearrangement uses TRBV6-1 and TRBJ2-1, with 7 bases fitting TRBD2. Germline trimming cut 6 bases from V and 3 bases from J; bases unmatched to any gene: 2. Germline-derived CDR1 and CDR2 are MNHNS and SASEGT. The length of the CDR3 is 13 residues. The CDR3 DNA reads as TGTGCCAGCAGCGGGACTAACTACAATGAGCAGTTCTTC. Protein sequence: CASSGTNYNEQFF.

This chain connects TRBV19 to TRBJ2-3, with D possibly matching TRBD2 (6 bases). Germline CDR1 is LNHDA and CDR2 is SQIVND (reference sequence). This CDR3 is built from 13 residues. V dropped 1 base and J dropped 12 bases, with 14 bases sitting between them. In DNA, the CDR3 is TGTGCCAGTAGTATAGGGGGCGGGATTCGTCAGTATTTT. It translates to CASSIGGGIRQYF.

The chain couples TRBV27 to TRBJ2-3; 7 nucleotides agree with TRBD2. The V gene's germline CDR1 is MNHEY and CDR2 SMNVEV (reference sequence). V lost 4 bases and J lost 0; bases outside the gene matches: 1. The CDR3 contains 14 residues. CDR3 sequence: CASSWDYSTDTQYF. CDR3 coding DNA: TGTGCCAGCAGTTGGGACTATAGCACAGATACGCAGTATTTT.

The genes are TRBV28 and TRBJ2-7; 9 bases are a match to TRBD2. Germline CDR1 and CDR2: MDHEN and SYDVKM. J was trimmed by 3 bases and V by 5 bases; bases with no gene match: 11. The CDR3 covers 16 residues. CDR3 sequence (DNA): TGTGCCAGCAGTCCCCTGGGGAGCGGGAGGTACTACGAGCAGTACTTC. It translates to CASSPLGSGRYYEQYF.

In its sample, this clone was seen once. The chain recombines TRBV30 with TRBJ1-1; D is unresolved. CDR1 is GTSNPN and CDR2 is SVGIG in the germline V gene (reference sequence). The ends were cut back, 1 base at V and 1 base at J, with 7 bases in the middle. This CDR3 spans 13 amino acids. CDR3 region: CAWSDRENTEAFF. Written as DNA, the CDR3 is TGTGCCTGGAGTGATAGAGAGAACACTGAAGCTTTCTTT.